These 27 T cell receptor beta chains share one sample of origin, sequenced in a study of T cell repertoires in cytomegalovirus infection. TCRdb passed the reads through MiXCR, listing each CDR3 protein once. The data hold 830,000 or so distinct CDR3 sequences, with approximately 32% observed a single time. No antigen has been identified for these receptors. Source: cultured CD8+ T cells from PBMCs, taken from culture after CMV antigen stimulation. The source is a human donor in good health (CMV status not recorded). Some clones in this sample may be carry-over from other donors' samples.

This clonotype was detected many times. V usage is TRBV6-4 and J usage is TRBJ2-1, with TRBD2 matching 11 bases. CDR1 is MRHNA and CDR2 is SNTAGT in the germline V gene. The CDR3 covers 15 residues. V shed 2 bases and J 5 bases; nucleotides not matched to a gene: 2. The CDR3 DNA follows: TGTGCCAGCAGTGACACTAGCGGGGGACACAATGAGCAGTTCTTC. The encoded protein is CASSDTSGGHNEQFF.

CDR3 sequence (DNA): TGTGCCAGTAGTATAGCCGACCCGACAGGGGGGATTCGAGAGACCCAGTACTTC. Translating it yields CASSIADPTGGIRETQYF. The chain is built from TRBV19 and TRBJ2-5; 9 bases match TRBD1. In germline, CDR1 is LNHDA, CDR2 SQIVND (reference sequence). The CDR3 spans 18 residues. The V gene end was trimmed by 1 base and the J gene end by 4 bases; junction bases not matched to a gene: 13.

This chain joins TRBV12-5 and TRBJ2-7; D is ambiguous. Deletions cut 5 bases from V and 7 bases from J, with 12 bases between. The CDR3 contains 12 residues. Germline CDR1 reads LGHNT; CDR2 reads FRNRAP. The CDR3 DNA follows: TGTGCTAGTGGTCATCACCTTAAGGAGCAGTACTTC. Translated: CASGHHLKEQYF.

The chain recombines TRBV6-2 or TRBV6-3 with TRBJ2-3, with 7 bases fitting TRBD2. The CDR3 spans 16 residues. Per the germline V gene, CDR1 is MNHEY and CDR2 is SVGEGT. The ends lost 4 bases at V and 3 bases at J; junction bases unmatched: 10. The CDR3 reads CASSFPEGRETDTQYF. The DNA of the CDR3 is TGTGCCAGCAGTTTTCCCGAGGGGAGGGAAACAGATACGCAGTATTTT.

The chain combines TRBV7-2 with TRBJ2-4; TRBD1 or TRBD2 may be the D gene (5 bases each). V lost 3 bases to trimming and J lost 9 bases, with 12 bases between them. The CDR3 has 13 amino acids. Germline lookup yields CDR1 SGHTA and CDR2 FQGNSA. CDR3 region: CASSFGGECIQYF. CDR3 DNA: TGTGCCAGCAGCTTTGGGGGTGAGTGCATTCAGTACTTC.

This clonotype was seen a few times. This rearrangement joins TRBV29-1 to TRBJ1-1; no clear D gene. The CDR3 loop spans 13 amino acids. Germline CDR1 is SQVTM and CDR2 is ANQGSEA. Trimming shortened V by 4 bases and J by 0 bases, and 9 bases separated the two germline ends. DNA of the CDR3: TGCAGCGTTGCAGGAGGGATGAACACTGAAGCTTTCTTT. Amino acid sequence: CSVAGGMNTEAFF.

This chain connects TRBV10-3 to TRBJ2-3; 10 bases agree with TRBD2. Germline values: CDR1 ENHRY, CDR2 SYGVKD. The CDR3 has 16 amino acids. The J segment lost 2 bases and the V segment lost 7 bases, leaving 9 bases of the junction unmatched. CDR3 loop: CAIMGASGGTTDTQYF. CDR3 coding DNA: TGTGCCATCATGGGGGCTAGCGGGGGTACCACAGATACGCAGTATTTT.

CDR3 nucleotides: TGTGCCAGCAGCTTAGTTGGGGGGCCAGAGACCCAGTACTTC. It specifies CASSLVGGPETQYF. The chain couples TRBV7-6 to TRBJ2-5; D might be TRBD1 or TRBD2, each matching 6 bases. Trimming shortened V by 1 base and J by 4 bases, and 10 bases separated the two germline ends. CDR1 SGHVS and CDR2 FNYEAQ come from the germline V gene. This CDR3 spans 14 amino acids.

This clonotype was recorded a few times. The rearrangement uses TRBV7-6 and TRBJ2-1; 8 nucleotides agree with TRBD2. CDR3 length equals 15 residues. With 4 bases clipped from V and 8 bases from J, the junction kept 10 bases outside the gene matches. Germline CDR1 reads SGHVS; CDR2 reads FNYEAQ. This CDR3 reads CASSSASGGTHEQFF. The CDR3 coding sequence is TGTGCCAGCAGCTCCGCCAGCGGGGGTACGCATGAGCAGTTCTTC.

CDR3 sequence: CASSSRLAGDTDTQYF. CDR3 in DNA: TGTGCCAGCAGCTCAAGACTAGCGGGGGACACAGATACGCAGTATTTT. The chain joins TRBV7-4 to TRBJ2-3, with 12 bases lining up with TRBD2. V lost 4 bases and J lost 2; bases outside the gene matches: 4. Germline V gene sequence: CDR1 SGHVT, CDR2 SQSDAQ. This CDR3 has 16 amino acids.

This clonotype was detected ten times or more. The V gene is TRBV4-1, the J gene TRBJ1-2; TRBD1 matches at 8 bases. Germline V CDR1 and CDR2: MGHRA, YSYEKL. The CDR3 is 16 amino acids. With 2 bases clipped from V and 3 bases from J, the junction kept 8 bases outside the gene matches. The chain's CDR3 is CASSQSPGGIYYGYTF. CDR3 in DNA: TGCGCCAGCAGCCAATCCCCAGGGGGCATATACTATGGCTACACCTTC.

This chain joins TRBV13 and TRBJ2-3; maybe TRBD2 (7 bases). Trimming removed 5 bases at V and 6 bases at J, with 21 bases between. This CDR3 has 16 residues. The germline V gene encodes CDR1 PRHDT and CDR2 FYEKMQ (reference sequence). CDR3 in DNA: TGTGCCAGCAGCCCGGGGGGCGGGGGAGATGTGGATACGCAGTATTTT. Protein: CASSPGGGGDVDTQYF.

This clonotype was picked up a small number of times. The V gene is TRBV12-3 or TRBV12-4, the J gene TRBJ2-7; D is undetermined. The CDR3 totals 14 residues. V dropped 5 bases and J dropped 0 bases, with 11 bases sitting between them. The CDR3: CASSPDLFSYEQYV. In nucleotides, the CDR3 is TGTGCCAGCAGTCCGGACCTATTCTCCTACGAGCAGTACGTC.

This clonotype was counted many times. This chain uses TRBV7-2 with TRBJ1-1; TRBD1 is a possible D gene (5 bases). V lost 5 bases to trimming and J lost 0 bases, with 19 bases between them. The CDR3 length is 17 residues. The germline CDR1 and CDR2 sequences are SGHTA and FQGNSA. CDR3 nucleotides: TGTGCCAGCAGCATTAGCCTTTATGACAGATTGAACACTGAAGCTTTCTTT. Its protein is CASSISLYDRLNTEAFF.

The rearrangement links TRBV10-3 to TRBJ1-6; TRBD1 matches 8 bases. Germline CDR1 ENHRY, CDR2 SYGVKD. The CDR3 contains 16 residues. V shed 6 bases and J 5 bases; nucleotides not matched to a gene: 9. The CDR3 here is CAIRTGDPTNNSPLHF. CDR3 bases: TGTGCCATCAGGACAGGGGACCCTACTAATAATTCACCCCTCCACTTT.

The CDR3 DNA is TGTGCCAGCAGTCCGGGGGCCAGCTATGGCTACACCTTC. Its translation is CASSPGASYGYTF. The chain is built from TRBV27 and TRBJ1-2, with a possible D match to TRBD1 (6 bases). V lost 5 bases, J lost 4 bases, and 11 bases lay in between. The germline V gene encodes CDR1 MNHEY and CDR2 SMNVEV (reference sequence). This CDR3 has 13 amino acids.

The chain carries TRBV7-6 and TRBJ2-4, with D possibly TRBD1 on 6 matching bases. The CDR3 spans 15 residues. With 5 bases removed from V and 4 bases from J, the gap between germline ends came to 15 bases. Germline values: CDR1 SGHVS, CDR2 FNYEAQ. DNA for the CDR3: TGTGCCAGCAGCCGCCGGGACATCAGAAAAAACATTCAGTACTTC. Its translation: CASSRRDIRKNIQYF. Full variable domain (missing parts from reference TRBV7-6 and TRBJ2-4): GAGVSQSPRYKVTKRGQDVALRCDPISGHVSLYWYRQALGQGPEFLTYFNYEAQQDKSGLPNDRFSAERPEGSISTLTIQRTEQRDSAMYRCASSRRDIRKNIQYFGAGTRLSVL.

There are a few counts of this clonotype. The chain combines TRBV7-3 with TRBJ2-1, with 8 bases lining up with TRBD2. The CDR3 is made up of 18 amino acids. The trim removed 5 bases at V and 0 bases at J, leaving 12 bases unmatched. The germline V gene has CDR1 SGHTA and CDR2 FQGTGA. The CDR3 spells CASSPRLASRSSYNEQFF. CDR3 nucleotide sequence: TGTGCCAGCAGCCCCCGACTAGCGTCAAGGAGCTCCTACAATGAGCAGTTCTTC.

A single count supports this clonotype. V is TRBV4-1 and J is TRBJ2-4; unclear D gene. V lost 0 bases and J lost 8, with 11 bases in between. Germline V gives CDR1 MGHRA, CDR2 YSYEKL. This CDR3 is 14 amino acids long. The CDR3 loop is CASSQERPTDIQYF. The CDR3 nucleotides read TGCGCCAGCAGCCAAGAGCGACCCACGGACATTCAGTACTTC.

This chain joins TRBV12-3 or TRBV12-4 and TRBJ2-1; 7 bases line up with TRBD1. The length of the CDR3 is 13 residues. V was clipped by 6 bases and J by 7 bases; unmatched bases: 6. For the CDR3, the DNA is TGTGCCAGCAGATTTACAGGGGAGAATGAGCAGTTCTTC. Residues: CASRFTGENEQFF.

This chain links TRBV4-2 with TRBJ1-2; D perhaps matches TRBD1 (5 bases). Germline-derived CDR1 and CDR2 are LGHNA and YNFKEQ. There are 15 residues in the CDR3. V was pared by 1 base and J by 6 bases, with 15 bases between. CDR3 in DNA: TGTGCCAGCAGCCAAGGCCTCAGGGCAGATGATGGCTACACCTTC. Protein: CASSQGLRADDGYTF.

This clonotype was seen at least ten times. The chain uses TRBV12-3 or TRBV12-4 and TRBJ2-5, with TRBD2 identical over 9 bases. V lost 1 base and J lost 0; bases outside the gene matches: 3. The CDR3 length is 16 residues. The CDR3 DNA is TGTGCCAGCAGTTTAGTGGCTAGCGGGGACCAAGAGACCCAGTACTTC. This encodes CASSLVASGDQETQYF.

This clonotype came up a few times. This sequence joins TRBV12-3 or TRBV12-4 and TRBJ2-1; 10 bases fit TRBD1. J lost 9 bases, V lost 6 bases, and 8 bases had no gene match. This CDR3 has 14 amino acids. CDR3: CASSTRDRGFEQFF. DNA for the CDR3: TGTGCCAGCAGCACCCGGGACAGGGGTTTTGAGCAGTTCTTC.

This clonotype was seen a handful of times. The rearrangement uses TRBV4-1 and TRBJ1-1; no clear D. The CDR3 covers 15 residues. CDR1 and CDR2 (germline): MGHRA, YSYEKL. The V and J ends lost 9 bases and 5 bases respectively, with 22 bases between them. The CDR3: CASKRRDDGKTEAFF. Here the CDR3 DNA reads TGCGCCAGTAAACGCCGCGACGATGGGAAAACTGAAGCTTTCTTT.

CDR3 in DNA: TGTGCCAGCAGTACGCTCGACAGGGGACTTGAAAAACTGTTTTTT. It specifies CASSTLDRGLEKLFF. The chain recombines TRBV27 with TRBJ1-4, with 8 nucleotides matching TRBD1. CDR1 and CDR2 (germline): MNHEY, SMNVEV (reference sequence). The ends lost 5 bases at V and 7 bases at J; junction bases unmatched: 9. There are 15 residues in the CDR3.

The chain employs TRBV9 and TRBJ1-2; 9 nucleotides align to TRBD1. The CDR3 covers 15 residues. The germline gives CDR1 SGDLS, CDR2 YYNGEE. The V and J ends lost 3 bases and 6 bases, in that order; junction bases with no gene match: 9. The CDR3, as DNA: TGTGCCAGCAGCGAGGGGACAGGGCTGGTCCATGGCTACACCTTC. Translating it yields CASSEGTGLVHGYTF.

This clonotype was recorded at least ten times. The gene calls are TRBV7-9 and TRBJ2-1; perhaps TRBD2 as D (5 bases). Germline CDR1 SEHNR, CDR2 FQNEAQ (reference sequence). CDR3 size: 15 residues. V was trimmed by 7 bases and J by 2 bases, leaving 15 bases between them. CDR3 DNA sequence: TGTGCCAGCACCCTCCACGGGGTCCCCTACAATGAGCAGTTCTTC. It specifies CASTLHGVPYNEQFF.